The 8 T cell receptor beta chains in this list originate from one sample, sequenced in a study of CD8 T cells in Susac syndrome (dated by TCRdb to the late 2010s). Libraries were made using the immunoSEQ multiplex PCR assay. RNA was extracted using the RNeasy kit, and about 0.5 to 1 ug of the RNA was reverse transcribed with random hexamers. The raw public reads went through TCRdb reprocessing: fastp at Q25, MiXCR clone calling, in-frame beta chains kept. Identical CDR3 protein sequences are pooled into one entry, listed with their most common genes and DNA. The sample table shows more than 110,000 distinct CDR3 sequences, and just under 95% are seen once. Roughly 0.15% of the sample comes from the top ten. The specimen was CD4+ T cells from PBMCs. These receptors originate from a human donor with Susac syndrome.

The V call is TRBV30, the J call TRBJ1-5; D is possibly TRBD1 (5 bases). From germline, CDR1 is GTSNPN and CDR2 SVGIG (reference sequence). Trimming took off 1 base at V and 4 bases at J, with 8 bases between the two ends. The CDR3 length is 13 residues. The CDR3 DNA is TGTGCCTGGAGTGCAGGGATTAATCAGCCCCAGCATTTT. It translates to CAWSAGINQPQHF.

The J gene is TRBJ2-2, the V gene TRBV28; D is undetermined. V lost 2 bases and J 9 bases, leaving 7 bases between the germline ends. CDR1 and CDR2 (germline): MDHEN, SYDVKM. This CDR3 is built from 12 residues. In DNA, the CDR3 is TGTGCCAGCAGTTTAACTTCCCGGGAGCTGTTTTTT. As protein: CASSLTSRELFF.

J is TRBJ1-2 and V is TRBV4-1, with 7 bases aligning to TRBD1. From germline, CDR1 is MGHRA and CDR2 YSYEKL. CDR3 length: 15 residues. V lost 2 bases to trimming and J lost 0 bases; unmatched junction nucleotides: 3. CDR3 sequence: CASSQSDRTNYGYTF. DNA for the CDR3: TGCGCCAGCAGCCAATCGGACAGGACTAACTATGGCTACACCTTC.

The chain employs TRBV6-5 and TRBJ1-1; D is unresolved. This CDR3 contains 15 residues. V lost 8 bases to trimming and J lost 5 bases, with 21 bases between them. Germline-derived CDR1 and CDR2 are MNHEY and SVGAGI. CDR3 sequence (DNA): TGTGCCAGCGTCTATCCCCGATGGAGAGAGACTGAAGCTTTCTTT. This gives the protein CASVYPRWRETEAFF.

The V gene is TRBV15, the J gene TRBJ1-2, with D unresolved. CDR1 LNHNV and CDR2 YYDKDF come from the germline V gene (reference sequence). The V end lost 5 bases, the J end lost 0 bases, and 13 bases lay between the germline ends. There are 15 residues in the CDR3. Here the CDR3 DNA reads TGTGCCACCAGCCCAAGGCGTAGTCCTAACTATGGCTACACCTTC. As protein: CATSPRRSPNYGYTF.

J is TRBJ2-3 and V is TRBV18; D unclear. Per germline, CDR1 KGHSH and CDR2 LQKENI. The CDR3 length is 11 residues. V lost 3 bases to trimming and J lost 5 bases, with 3 bases between them. This chain's CDR3 is CASSPKDTQYF. CDR3 bases: TGTGCCAGCTCACCCAAAGATACGCAGTATTTT.

This clonotype was seen a few times. The rearrangement uses TRBV7-2 and TRBJ1-1; 9 nucleotides align to TRBD1. CDR3 length equals 16 residues. Germline V CDR1 and CDR2: SGHTA, FQGNSA. The trim removed 5 bases at V and 4 bases at J, leaving 11 bases unmatched. The CDR3 sequence is CASSPGTGLSGTEAFF. The CDR3 region has the DNA TGTGCCAGCAGCCCTGGGACAGGGTTGTCGGGCACTGAAGCTTTCTTT.

This clonotype has a single count. This chain joins TRBV5-6 and TRBJ2-1, with 8 positions matching TRBD2. After removal of 1 base from V and 6 bases from J, the junction contained 6 bases not matched to a gene. Germline CDR1 reads SGHDT; CDR2 reads YYEEEE. CDR3 size: 15 residues. DNA of the CDR3: TGTGCCAGCAGCTTGACGGGGGGGCCCGTCAATGAGCAGTTCTTC. It encodes CASSLTGGPVNEQFF. The variable domain in full, completed from reference TRBV5-6 and TRBJ2-1, reads DAGVTQSPTHLIKTRGQQVTLRCSPKSGHDTVSWYQQALGQGPQFIFQYYEEEERQRGNFPDRFSGHQFPNYSSELNVNALLLGDSALYLCASSLTGGPVNEQFFGPGTRLTVL.